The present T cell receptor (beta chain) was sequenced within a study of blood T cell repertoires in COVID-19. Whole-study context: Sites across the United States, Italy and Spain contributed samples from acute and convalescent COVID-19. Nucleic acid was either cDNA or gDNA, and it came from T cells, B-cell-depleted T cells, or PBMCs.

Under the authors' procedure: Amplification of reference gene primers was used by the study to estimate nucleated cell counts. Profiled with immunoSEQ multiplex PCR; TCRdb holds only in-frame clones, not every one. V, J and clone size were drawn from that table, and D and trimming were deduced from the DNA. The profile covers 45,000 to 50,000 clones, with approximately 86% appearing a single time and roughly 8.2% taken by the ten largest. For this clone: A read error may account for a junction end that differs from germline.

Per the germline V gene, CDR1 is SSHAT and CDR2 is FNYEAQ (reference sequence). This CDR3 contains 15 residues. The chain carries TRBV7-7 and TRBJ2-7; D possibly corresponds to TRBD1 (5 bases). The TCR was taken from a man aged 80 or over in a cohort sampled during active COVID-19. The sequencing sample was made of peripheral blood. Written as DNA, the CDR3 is TGTGCTAGCAGCGAACTATACGGCAGGGACTACGAGCAGTACTTC. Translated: CASSELYGRDYEQYF.